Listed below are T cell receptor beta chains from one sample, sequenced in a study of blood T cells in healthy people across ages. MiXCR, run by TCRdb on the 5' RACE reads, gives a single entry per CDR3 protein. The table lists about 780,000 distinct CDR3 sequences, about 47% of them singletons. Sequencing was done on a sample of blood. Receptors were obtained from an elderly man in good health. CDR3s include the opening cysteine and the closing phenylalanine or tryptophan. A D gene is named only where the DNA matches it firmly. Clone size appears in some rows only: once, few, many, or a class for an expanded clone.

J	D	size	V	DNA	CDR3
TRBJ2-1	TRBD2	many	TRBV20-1	TGCAGTGCTAGAGCTTATGCGGGGGGAATGGGCCCAGGGTCCTACAATGAGCAGTTCTTC	CSARAYAGGMGPGSYNEQFF
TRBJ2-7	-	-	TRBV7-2	TGTGCCAGCAGCCCTGACGGGACTCCCTTCTACGAGCAGTACTTC	CASSPDGTPFYEQYF
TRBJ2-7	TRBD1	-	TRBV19	TGTGCCAGTAAAGAGACGGGACAGGGTTACGAGCAGTACTTC	CASKETGQGYEQYF
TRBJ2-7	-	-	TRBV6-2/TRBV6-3	TGTGCCAGCAGTTACGTTGGCAGGGGAAGCCATGAGCAGTACTTC	CASSYVGRGSHEQYF
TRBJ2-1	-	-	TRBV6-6	TGTGCCAGCAGTTCCGGCGAAGTGGGTGAGCAGTTCTTC	CASSSGEVGEQFF
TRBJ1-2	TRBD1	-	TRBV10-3	TGTGCCACCCAGGGACAGGGGGATAACTATGGCTACACCTTC	CATQGQGDNYGYTF
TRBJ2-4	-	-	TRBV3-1	TGTGCCAGCAGCCAAGGTCTAGGAGAGCAGTACTTC	CASSQGLGEQYF
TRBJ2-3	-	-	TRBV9	TGTGCTAGCAGCTTAGGAATTCGCGAGGTGGATACGCAGTATTTT	CASSLGIREVDTQYF
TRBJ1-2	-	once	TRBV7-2	TGTGCCAGCAGCTTTTTGGGGGTGGAGGGAGAGACCCAGTATGGCTACACCTTC	CASSFLGVEGETQYGYTF
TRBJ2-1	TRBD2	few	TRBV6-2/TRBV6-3	TGTGCCAGCACCCAAGAACGGACTAGCGGGAGTATTTCCTACAATGAGCAGTTCTTC	CASTQERTSGSISYNEQFF
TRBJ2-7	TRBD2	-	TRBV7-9	TGTGCCAGCAGCTTAAGTGGGACTAGGCGCGGAGGTGAGCAGTACTTC	CASSLSGTRRGGEQYF
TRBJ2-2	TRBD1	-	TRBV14	TGTGCCAGCAGCGCCATCCCAGGGGGAATCACCGGGGAGCTGTTTTTT	CASSAIPGGITGELFF
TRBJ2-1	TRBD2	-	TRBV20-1	TGCAGTGCTACATATGCTAGCGGGGGGCACAATGAGCAGTTCTTC	CSATYASGGHNEQFF
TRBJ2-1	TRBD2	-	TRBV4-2	TGTGCCAGCAGCCAAGGGGTAGGGACTAGCGAACGAGAGACCCAGTTCTTC	CASSQGVGTSERETQFF
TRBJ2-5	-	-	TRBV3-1	TGTGCCAGCAGCCAAGATAGGCGCAAGGCTTATCAAGAGACCCAGTACTTC	CASSQDRRKAYQETQYF
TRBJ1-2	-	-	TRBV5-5	TGTGCCAGCAGCCCCCGGGACCTAGGGGACTATGGCTACACCTTC	CASSPRDLGDYGYTF
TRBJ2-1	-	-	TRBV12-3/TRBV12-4	TGTGCCAGCACATTAGGAGGTGAAAATGAGCAGTTCTTC	CASTLGGENEQFF
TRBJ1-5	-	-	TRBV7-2	TGTGCCAGCAGCTTACCGGGGGATCTCAATCAGCCCCAGCATTTT	CASSLPGDLNQPQHF
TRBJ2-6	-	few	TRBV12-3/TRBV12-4	TGTGCCAGCAGTTCCTCTCTCGGGGCCAACGTCCTGACTTTC	CASSSSLGANVLTF
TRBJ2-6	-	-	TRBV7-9	TGTGCCAGCAGCCCGCAGACAGAAATAGTGCTGGCTGGGGCCAACGTCCTGACTTTC	CASSPQTEIVLAGANVLTF
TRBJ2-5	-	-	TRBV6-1	TGTGCCAGCAGCGAAACCGGATGGGACATCCTCGAAGAGACCCAGTACTTC	CASSETGWDILEETQYF
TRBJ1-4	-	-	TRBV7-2	TGTGCCAGCAGCTCCCCGGGACGGACTAATGAAAAACTGTTTTTT	CASSSPGRTNEKLFF
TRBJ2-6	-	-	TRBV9	TGTGCCAGCAGCACCCTTGGGGCCAACGTCCTGACTTTC	CASSTLGANVLTF
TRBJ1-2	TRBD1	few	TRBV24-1	TGTGCCACCGCGAGGGACAGCTATGGCTACACCTTC	CATARDSYGYTF
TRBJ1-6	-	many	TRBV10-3	TGTGCCATCAGCTCTGTAGACTGGGCCGGGAATTCACCCCTCCACTTT	CAISSVDWAGNSPLHF
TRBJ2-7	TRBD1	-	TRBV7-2	TGTGCCTCCGGGCGGGACAGGGGGCCCGAGCAGTACTTC	CASGRDRGPEQYF
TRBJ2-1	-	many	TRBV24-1	TGTGCCACCAGTGATGGGCCCCAAGGATTTCAAAATGAGCAGTTCTTC	CATSDGPQGFQNEQFF
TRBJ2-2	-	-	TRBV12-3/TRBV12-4	TGTGCCAGCGGAAACCGGGGCTTAAACACCGGGGAGCTGTTTTTT	CASGNRGLNTGELFF
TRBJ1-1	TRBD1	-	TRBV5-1	TGCGCCAGCAGCTTGGTAGGGGGCAGGAGCACTGAAACTTTCTTT	CASSLVGGRSTETFF
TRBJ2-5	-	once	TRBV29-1	TGCAGCGTTGAACGAGACGGCAGAAGAGAGACCCAGTACTTC	CSVERDGRRETQYF
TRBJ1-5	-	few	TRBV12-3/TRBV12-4	TGTGCCAGCAGTTCGGTGCTGACGGAGGATCAGCCCCAGCATTTT	CASSSVLTEDQPQHF
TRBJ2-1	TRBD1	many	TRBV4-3	TGCGCCAGCAGCAGGGAAGGGGGCATCCCCTACAATGAGCAGTTCTTC	CASSREGGIPYNEQFF
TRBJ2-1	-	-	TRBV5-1	TGCGCCAGCAGCTTGGATCCGGGGAAAACCTACAATGAGCAGTTCTTC	CASSLDPGKTYNEQFF
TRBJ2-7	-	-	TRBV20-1	TGCAGTGCTGGCTCCAGGGGGGTCGCCTACGAGCAGTACTTC	CSAGSRGVAYEQYF
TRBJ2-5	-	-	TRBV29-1	TGCAGCCACCCGGGTGGGGGCGTAGAGACCCAGTACTTC	CSHPGGGVETQYF
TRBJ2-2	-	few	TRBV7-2	TGTGCCAGCAGCGGCCCACCTTACAGGGTTTCGAACACCGGGGAGCTGTTTTTT	CASSGPPYRVSNTGELFF
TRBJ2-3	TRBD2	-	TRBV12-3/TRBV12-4	TGTGCCAGCAGTAGGGAGGGACTAGTAACAGATACGCAGTATTTT	CASSREGLVTDTQYF
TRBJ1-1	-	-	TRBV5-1	TGCGCCAGCAAAACAGACACTGAAGCTTTCTTT	CASKTDTEAFF
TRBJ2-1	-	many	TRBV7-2	TGTGCCAGCAGCTTATACAGGGACAATGAGCAGTTCTTC	CASSLYRDNEQFF
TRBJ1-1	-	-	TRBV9	TGTGCCAGCAGCGTAGGGGGGACTGAAGCTTTCTTT	CASSVGGTEAFF
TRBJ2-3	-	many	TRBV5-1	TGCGCCAGCAATCAAACGCGGGTGAACACAGATACGCAGTATTTT	CASNQTRVNTDTQYF
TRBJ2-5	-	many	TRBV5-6	TGTGCCAGCAGTAAACAAGAGACCCAGTACTTC	CASSKQETQYF